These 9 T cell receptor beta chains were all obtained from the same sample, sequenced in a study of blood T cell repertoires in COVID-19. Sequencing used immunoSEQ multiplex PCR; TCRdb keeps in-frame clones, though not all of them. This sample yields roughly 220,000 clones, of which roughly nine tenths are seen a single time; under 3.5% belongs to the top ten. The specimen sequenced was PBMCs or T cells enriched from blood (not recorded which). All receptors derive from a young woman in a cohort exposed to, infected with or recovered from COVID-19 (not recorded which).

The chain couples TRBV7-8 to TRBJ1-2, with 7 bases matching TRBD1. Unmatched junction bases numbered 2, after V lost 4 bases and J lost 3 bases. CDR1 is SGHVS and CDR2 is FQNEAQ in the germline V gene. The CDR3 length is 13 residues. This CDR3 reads CASSSGTDYGYTF. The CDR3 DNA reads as TGTGCCAGCAGCTCAGGGACAGACTATGGCTACACCTTC.

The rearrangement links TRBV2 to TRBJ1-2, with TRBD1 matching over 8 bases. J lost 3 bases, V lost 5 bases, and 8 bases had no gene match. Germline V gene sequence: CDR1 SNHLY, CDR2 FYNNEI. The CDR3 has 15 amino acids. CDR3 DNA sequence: TGTGCCAGCAGTACGCAGGGGGCAATGGACTATGGCTACACCTTC. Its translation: CASSTQGAMDYGYTF.

The CDR3 coding sequence is TGTGCCAGCAGCTTATCAGGGGACCATCAGCCCCAGCATTTT. Translating it yields CASSLSGDHQPQHF. This sequence joins TRBV7-9 and TRBJ1-5; maybe TRBD1 (6 bases). CDR3 length equals 14 residues. Germline V gene sequence: CDR1 SEHNR, CDR2 FQNEAQ (reference sequence). The ends were cut back, 2 bases at V and 5 bases at J, with 10 bases in the middle.

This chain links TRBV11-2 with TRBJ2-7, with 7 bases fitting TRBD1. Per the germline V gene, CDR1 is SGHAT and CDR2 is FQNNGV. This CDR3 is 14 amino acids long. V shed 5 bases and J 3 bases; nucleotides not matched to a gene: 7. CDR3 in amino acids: CASSALAGGYEQYF. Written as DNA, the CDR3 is TGTGCCAGCAGCGCCCTGGCAGGGGGCTACGAGCAGTACTTC. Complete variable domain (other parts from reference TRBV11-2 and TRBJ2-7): EAGVAQSPRYKIIEKRQSVAFWCNPISGHATLYWYQQILGQGPKLLIQFQNNGVVDDSQLPKDRFSAERLKGVDSTLKIQPAKLEDSAVYLCASSALAGGYEQYFGPGTRLTVT.

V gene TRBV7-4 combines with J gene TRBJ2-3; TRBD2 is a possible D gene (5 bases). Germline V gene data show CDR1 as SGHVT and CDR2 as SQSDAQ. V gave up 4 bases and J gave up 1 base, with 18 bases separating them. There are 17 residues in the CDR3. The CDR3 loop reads CASSCDPAETGTDTQYF. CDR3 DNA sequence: TGTGCCAGCAGCTGTGACCCAGCGGAGACTGGCACAGATACGCAGTATTTT.

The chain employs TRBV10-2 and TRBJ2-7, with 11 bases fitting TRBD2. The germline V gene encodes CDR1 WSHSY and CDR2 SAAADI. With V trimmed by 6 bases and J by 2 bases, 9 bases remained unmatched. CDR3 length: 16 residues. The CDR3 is CASSSRTSGSTYEQYF. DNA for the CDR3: TGCGCCAGCAGCTCGAGGACTAGCGGGTCCACCTACGAGCAGTACTTC.

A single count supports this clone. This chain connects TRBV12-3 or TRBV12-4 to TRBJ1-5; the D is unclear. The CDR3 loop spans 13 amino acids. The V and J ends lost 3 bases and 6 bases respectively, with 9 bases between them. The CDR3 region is CASSFIGGQPQHF. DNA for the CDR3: TGTGCCAGCAGTTTTATTGGCGGTCAGCCCCAGCATTTT.

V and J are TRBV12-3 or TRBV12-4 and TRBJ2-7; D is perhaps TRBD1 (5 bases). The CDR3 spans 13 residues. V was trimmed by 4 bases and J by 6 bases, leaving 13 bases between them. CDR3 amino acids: CASSSRRQGEQYF. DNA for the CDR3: TGTGCCAGCAGTTCAAGACGGCAGGGCGAGCAGTACTTC.

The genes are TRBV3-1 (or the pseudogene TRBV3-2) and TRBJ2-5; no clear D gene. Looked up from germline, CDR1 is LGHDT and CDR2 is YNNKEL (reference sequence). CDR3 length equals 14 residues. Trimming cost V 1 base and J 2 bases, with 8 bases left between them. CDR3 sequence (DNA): TGTGCCAGCAGCCAAGCCGGTCAACAAGAGACCCAGTACTTC. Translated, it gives CASSQAGQQETQYF.